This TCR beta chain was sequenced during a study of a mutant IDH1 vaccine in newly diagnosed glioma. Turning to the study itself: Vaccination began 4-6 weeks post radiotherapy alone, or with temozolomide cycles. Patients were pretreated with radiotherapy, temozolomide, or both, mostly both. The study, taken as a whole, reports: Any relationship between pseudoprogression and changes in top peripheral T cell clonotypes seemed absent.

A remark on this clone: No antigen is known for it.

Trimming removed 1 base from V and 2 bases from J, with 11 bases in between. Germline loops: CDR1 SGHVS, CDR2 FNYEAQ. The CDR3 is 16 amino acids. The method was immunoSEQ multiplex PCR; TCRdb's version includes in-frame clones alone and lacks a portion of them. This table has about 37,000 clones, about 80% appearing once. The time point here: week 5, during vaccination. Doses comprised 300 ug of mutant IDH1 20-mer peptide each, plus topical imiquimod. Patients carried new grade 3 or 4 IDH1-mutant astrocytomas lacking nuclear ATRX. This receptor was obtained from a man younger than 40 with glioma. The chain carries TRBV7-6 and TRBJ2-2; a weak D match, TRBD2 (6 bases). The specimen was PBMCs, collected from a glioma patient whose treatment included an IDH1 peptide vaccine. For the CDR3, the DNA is TGTGCCAGCAGCTTAGGACTAGGATCTAACACCGGGGAGCTGTTTTTT. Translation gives CASSLGLGSNTGELFF. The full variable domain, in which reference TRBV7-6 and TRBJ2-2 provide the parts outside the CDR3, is GAGVSQSPRYKVTKRGQDVALRCDPISGHVSLYWYRQALGQGPEFLTYFNYEAQQDKSGLPNDRFSAERPEGSISTLTIQRTEQRDSAMYRCASSLGLGSNTGELFFGEGSRLTVL.